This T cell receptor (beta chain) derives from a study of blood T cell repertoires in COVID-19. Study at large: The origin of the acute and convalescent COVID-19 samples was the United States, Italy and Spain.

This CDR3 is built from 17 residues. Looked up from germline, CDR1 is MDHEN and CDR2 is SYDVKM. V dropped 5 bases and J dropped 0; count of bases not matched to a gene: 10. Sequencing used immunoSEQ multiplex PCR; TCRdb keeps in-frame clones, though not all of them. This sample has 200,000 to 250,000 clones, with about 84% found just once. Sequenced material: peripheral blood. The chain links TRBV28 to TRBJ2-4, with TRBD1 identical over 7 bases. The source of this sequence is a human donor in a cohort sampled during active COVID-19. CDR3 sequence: CASSAHRDRLAKNIQYF. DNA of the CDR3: TGTGCCAGCAGTGCCCACCGGGACAGATTAGCCAAAAACATTCAGTACTTC.